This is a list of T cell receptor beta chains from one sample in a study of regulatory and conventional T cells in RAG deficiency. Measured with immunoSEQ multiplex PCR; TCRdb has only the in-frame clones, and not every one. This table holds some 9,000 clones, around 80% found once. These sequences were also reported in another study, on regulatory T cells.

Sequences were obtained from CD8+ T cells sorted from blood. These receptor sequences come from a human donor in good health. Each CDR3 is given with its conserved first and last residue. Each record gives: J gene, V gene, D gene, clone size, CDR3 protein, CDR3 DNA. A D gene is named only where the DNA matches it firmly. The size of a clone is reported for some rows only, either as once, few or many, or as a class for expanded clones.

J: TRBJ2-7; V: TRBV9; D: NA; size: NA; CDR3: CASSPRSSAGYYEQYF; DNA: TGTGCCAGCAGCCCCCGCAGTTCCGCTGGTTACTACGAGCAGTACTTC
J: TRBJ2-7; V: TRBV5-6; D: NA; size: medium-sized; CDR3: CASSLFQGHEQYF; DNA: TGTGCCAGCAGCTTATTCCAGGGCCACGAGCAGTACTTC
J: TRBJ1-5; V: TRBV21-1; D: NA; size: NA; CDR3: CALQGSHQPQHF; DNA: TGTGCCTTACAGGGTAGTCATCAGCCCCAGCATTTT
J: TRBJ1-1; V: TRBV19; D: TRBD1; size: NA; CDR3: CASSIGTGWNTEAFF; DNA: TGTGCCAGTAGTATCGGGACAGGGTGGAACACTGAAGCTTTCTTT
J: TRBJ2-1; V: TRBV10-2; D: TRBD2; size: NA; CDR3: CASSDFSGRVYNEQFF; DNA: TGCGCCAGCAGTGATTTTAGCGGGAGGGTCTACAATGAGCAGTTCTTC
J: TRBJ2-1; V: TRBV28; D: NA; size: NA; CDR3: CASSPREGRNEQFF; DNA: TGTGCCAGCAGTCCCCGTGAGGGGAGGAATGAGCAGTTCTTC
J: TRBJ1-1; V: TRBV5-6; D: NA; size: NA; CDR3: CASSLLFRGAATEAFF; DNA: TGTGCCAGCAGCTTGTTATTTCGGGGCGCGGCCACTGAAGCTTTCTTT
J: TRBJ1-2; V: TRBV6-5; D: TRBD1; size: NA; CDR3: CASSSTGGNGYTF; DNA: TGTGCCAGCAGCTCTACAGGGGGTAATGGCTACACCTTC
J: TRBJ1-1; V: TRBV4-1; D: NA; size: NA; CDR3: CASSQAGGFEAFF; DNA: TGCGCCAGCAGCCAAGCGGGGGGGTTTGAAGCTTTCTTT
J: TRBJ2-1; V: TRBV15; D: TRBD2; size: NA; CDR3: CATSRERGLANGEQFF; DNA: TGTGCCACCAGCAGGGAGCGGGGACTAGCAAACGGAGAGCAGTTCTTC
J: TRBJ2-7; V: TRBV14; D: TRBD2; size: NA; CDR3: CASSHRTSGRSYQYF; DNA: TGTGCCAGCAGCCACCGGACTAGCGGGAGAAGTTATCAGTACTTC
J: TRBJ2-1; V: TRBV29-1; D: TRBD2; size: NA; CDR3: CSVDWASGIDEQFF; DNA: TGCAGCGTTGATTGGGCTAGCGGGATCGATGAGCAGTTCTTC
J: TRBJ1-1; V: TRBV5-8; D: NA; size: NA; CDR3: CASSPPGLAFF; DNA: TGTGCCAGCAGCCCCCCTGGATTGGCTTTCTTT
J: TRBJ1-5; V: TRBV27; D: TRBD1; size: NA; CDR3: CASSLGTGIQPQHF; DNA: TGTGCCAGCAGTCTCGGGACAGGGATCCAGCCCCAGCATTTT
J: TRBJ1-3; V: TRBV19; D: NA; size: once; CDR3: CASSIMGHQDTIYF; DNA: TGTGCCAGTAGTATAATGGGACATCAGGACACCATATATTTT
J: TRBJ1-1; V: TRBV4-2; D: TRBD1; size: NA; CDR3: CASSQRTGTNTEAFF; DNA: TGTGCCAGCAGCCAAAGGACAGGGACGAACACTGAAGCTTTCTTT
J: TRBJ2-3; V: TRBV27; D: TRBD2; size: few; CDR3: CASSLSASGARDTQYF; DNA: TGTGCCAGCAGTTTATCGGCTAGCGGGGCCCGAGATACGCAGTATTTT
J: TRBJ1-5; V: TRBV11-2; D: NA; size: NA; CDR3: CASSLDSPGNPGESNQPQHF; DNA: TGTGCCAGCAGCTTAGATTCCCCAGGAAACCCGGGCGAAAGCAATCAGCCCCAGCATTTT
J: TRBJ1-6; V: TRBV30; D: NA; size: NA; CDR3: CAWTYSPLHF; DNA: TGTGCCTGGACCTATTCACCCCTCCACTTT
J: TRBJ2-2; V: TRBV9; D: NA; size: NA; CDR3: CASSVHRDNANTGELFF; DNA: TGTGCCAGCAGCGTACACCGGGACAACGCGAACACCGGGGAGCTGTTTTTT
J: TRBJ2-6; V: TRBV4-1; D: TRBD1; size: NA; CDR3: CASSQGQGRTGANVLTF; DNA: TGCGCCAGCAGCCAAGGACAGGGAAGGACTGGGGCCAACGTCCTGACTTTC
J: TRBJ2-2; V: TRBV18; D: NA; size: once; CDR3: CASSPLWQGSLANTGELFF; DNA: TGTGCCAGCTCACCGTTGTGGCAGGGGAGCCTAGCGAACACCGGGGAGCTGTTTTTT
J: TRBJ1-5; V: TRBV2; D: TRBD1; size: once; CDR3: CATAGTGGWRQPQHF; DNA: TGTGCCACCGCCGGGACAGGGGGCTGGAGGCAGCCCCAGCATTTT
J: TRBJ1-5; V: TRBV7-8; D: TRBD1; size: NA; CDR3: CASSLVGQGIQPQHF; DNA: TGTGCCAGCAGCTTAGTGGGACAGGGTATCCAACCCCAGCATTTT
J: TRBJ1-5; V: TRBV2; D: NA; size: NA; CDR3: CASRVDGYSNQPQHF; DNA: TGTGCCAGCAGAGTGGACGGTTATAGCAATCAGCCCCAGCATTTT
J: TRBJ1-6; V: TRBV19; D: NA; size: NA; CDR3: CASTPTGSSNSPLHF; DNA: TGTGCCAGTACCCCTACGGGGTCAAGTAATTCACCCCTCCACTTT
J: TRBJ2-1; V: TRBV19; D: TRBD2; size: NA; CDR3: CASSIDASGGLSNNEQFF; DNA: TGTGCCAGTAGTATCGATGCTAGCGGGGGCCTCAGTAACAATGAGCAGTTCTTC
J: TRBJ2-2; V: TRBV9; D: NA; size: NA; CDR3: CASSVNTGELFF; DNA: TGTGCCAGCAGCGTGAACACCGGGGAGCTGTTTTTT
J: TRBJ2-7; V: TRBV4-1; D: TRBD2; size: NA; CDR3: CASSQASGSVHEQYF; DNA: TGCGCCAGCAGCCAAGCTAGCGGGAGTGTCCACGAGCAGTACTTC
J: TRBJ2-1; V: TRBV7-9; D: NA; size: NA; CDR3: CASSLGGTVLPNEQFF; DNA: TGTGCCAGCAGCTTAGGCGGGACAGTCCTCCCTAATGAGCAGTTCTTC
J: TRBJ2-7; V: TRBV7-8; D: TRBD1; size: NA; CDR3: CASRSGGSYEQYF; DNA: TGTGCCAGCAGATCAGGGGGCTCCTACGAGCAGTACTTC